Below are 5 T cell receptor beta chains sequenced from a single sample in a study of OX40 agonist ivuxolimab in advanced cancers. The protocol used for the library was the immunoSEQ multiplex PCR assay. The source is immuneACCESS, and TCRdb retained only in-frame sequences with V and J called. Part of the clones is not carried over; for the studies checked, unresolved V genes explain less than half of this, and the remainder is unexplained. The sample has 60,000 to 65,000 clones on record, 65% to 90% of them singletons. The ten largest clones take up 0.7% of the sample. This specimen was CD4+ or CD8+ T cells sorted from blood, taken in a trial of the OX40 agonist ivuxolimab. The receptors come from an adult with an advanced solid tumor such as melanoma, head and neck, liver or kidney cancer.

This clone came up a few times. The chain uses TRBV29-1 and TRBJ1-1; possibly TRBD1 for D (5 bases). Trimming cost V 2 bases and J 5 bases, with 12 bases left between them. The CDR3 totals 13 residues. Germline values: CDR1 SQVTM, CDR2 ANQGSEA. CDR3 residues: CSVESQEGTEAFF. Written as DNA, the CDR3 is TGCAGCGTTGAATCCCAGGAGGGGACTGAAGCTTTCTTT.

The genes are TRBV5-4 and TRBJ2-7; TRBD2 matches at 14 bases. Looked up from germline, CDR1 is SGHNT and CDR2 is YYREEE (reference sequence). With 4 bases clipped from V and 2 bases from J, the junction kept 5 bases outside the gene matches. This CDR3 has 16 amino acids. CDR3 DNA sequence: TGTGCCAGCAGCCGGGGGACTAGCGGGGGAACCTACGAGCAGTACTTC. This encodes CASSRGTSGGTYEQYF.

The CDR3 nucleotides read TGCGCCAGCAGCTTGTCCAGCGGGAGGTACGAGCAGTACTTC. Residues: CASSLSSGRYEQYF. The chain employs TRBV5-1 and TRBJ2-7, with 9 bases fitting TRBD2. The CDR3 is made up of 14 amino acids. The germline V gene encodes CDR1 SGHRS and CDR2 YFSETQ. J was trimmed by 4 bases and V by 1 base; bases with no gene match: 3.

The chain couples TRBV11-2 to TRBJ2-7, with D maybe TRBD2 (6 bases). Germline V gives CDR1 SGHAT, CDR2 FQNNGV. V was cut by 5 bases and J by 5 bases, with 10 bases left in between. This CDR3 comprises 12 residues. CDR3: CASSPGGNEQYF. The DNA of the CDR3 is TGTGCCAGCAGCCCAGGAGGGAACGAGCAGTACTTC.

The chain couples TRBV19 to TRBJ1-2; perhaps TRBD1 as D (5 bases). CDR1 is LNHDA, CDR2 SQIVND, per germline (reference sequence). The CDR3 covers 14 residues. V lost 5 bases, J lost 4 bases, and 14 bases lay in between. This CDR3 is CASSGTGGSYGYTF. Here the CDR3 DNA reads TGTGCCAGTAGTGGGACGGGGGGTTCCTATGGCTACACCTTC.